This T cell receptor (beta chain) was profiled in a study of blood T cell repertoires in COVID-19. Original handling: Cell counts per sample came from amplifying reference gene primers. Using immunoSEQ multiplex PCR, the repertoire was profiled, and TCRdb retains in-frame clones only, with some absent. The V and J calls and the clone size are those of that table, but D and trimming were determined from the DNA. The sample has 90,000 to 120,000 clones, around nine tenths seen once. Germline V lookup: CDR1 MNHEY, CDR2 SMNVEV (reference sequence). The germline V and J ends were trimmed by 3 bases and 4 bases, with 16 bases remaining between them. The CDR3 covers 16 residues.

This TCR was sampled from a human donor in a cohort sampled during active COVID-19. The rearrangement links TRBV27 to TRBJ2-1; a possible D gene is TRBD2 (5 bases). Source material: peripheral blood. This chain's CDR3 is CASSFIGLAPYNEQFF. The CDR3 bases are TGTGCCAGCAGTTTCATAGGACTCGCACCTTACAATGAGCAGTTCTTC.